This is a list of T cell receptor beta chains from one sample in a study of shared clonotypes between healthy human individuals. The method was immunoSEQ multiplex PCR; TCRdb's version includes in-frame clones alone and lacks a portion of them. Of some 2,100,000 clones listed, approximately 94% are singletons. Sequencing was carried out using naive CD4+ T cells sorted from blood. These TCRs come from a man younger than 30 in good health. Both conserved end residues are trimmed from each CDR3. The order of the fields is clone size, J gene, V gene, CDR3 protein. The size entry is marked missing in some rows and otherwise reads once, few, many or a size class.

>NA|TRBJ1-1|TRBV19
ASSIRNTEAF
>NA|TRBJ1-1|TRBV7-2
ASSLALRGAEAF
>NA|TRBJ1-1|TRBV5-6
ASSPDVWTLNTEAF
>NA|TRBJ2-5|TRBV7-9
ASSLNPGPETQY
>NA|TRBJ2-3|TRBV10-1
ASSESTTDTQY
>NA|TRBJ2-1|TRBV30
AWSFRGNEQF
>NA|TRBJ1-5|TRBV15
ATSRSPDRGNQPQH
>NA|TRBJ1-5|TRBV28
ASSSPGKGIGNQPQH
>NA|TRBJ1-6|TRBV30
AWSAPNSPLH
>NA|TRBJ2-7|TRBV30
AWMDSYEQY
>NA|TRBJ2-5|TRBV19
ASGQGGQETQY
>NA|TRBJ2-5|TRBV5-1
ASSLGGTTQETQY
>NA|TRBJ2-7|TRBV7-9
ASSLGWSGNEQY
>NA|TRBJ2-1|TRBV7-9
ASSSRNAPEQF
>once|TRBJ2-5|TRBV5-1
ASSLTYRKGYQETQY
>NA|TRBJ1-1|TRBV10-2
ASSESQNTEAF
>NA|TRBJ2-1|TRBV30
AWTSSGRAIPYNEQF
>NA|TRBJ1-5|TRBV5-1
ASSLEGGQNQPQH
>NA|TRBJ2-1|TRBV7-9
ASSLALYDRGFEQF
>NA|TRBJ2-6|TRBV2
ASRTTSGANVLT
>NA|TRBJ1-2|TRBV28
ASRAGWYGYT
>few|TRBJ1-6|TRBV2
ASSEALARANSPLH
>NA|TRBJ2-2|TRBV30
AWGLGLAGFTGELF
>NA|TRBJ2-7|TRBV10-3
AISDQGGPYEQY
>NA|TRBJ1-4|TRBV7-2
ASSLAGRATNEKLF
>NA|TRBJ2-7|TRBV15
ATSRVRDRFYEQY
>NA|TRBJ2-3|TRBV28
ASSQSGPGTDTQY